This T cell receptor (beta chain) comes out of a study of cytotoxic CD8 clonotypes in ibrutinib-treated CLL. Study at large: For this cohort, patients were some eleven relapsed/refractory and some 15 treatment-naive, while fewer than 18 were IGHV unmutated. Partial responses totalled about 25 and complete responses 2; after median around 72 months, about 15 remained remitted and roughly twelve progressed.

Sequencing used immunoSEQ multiplex PCR; TCRdb keeps in-frame clones, though not all of them. The sample has fewer than 400,000 clones; over 55% are singletons. With respect to this clone: No antigen is known for it.

Study results and limitations: Clonality measured at baseline exceeded age-matched healthy donors, tracking circulating CD8+ T-cell counts. Public clonotypes proved infrequent, and on treatment they shrank or remained steady.

In germline, CDR1 is SGHAT, CDR2 FQNNGV. The CDR3 runs 13 residues. V dropped 1 base and J dropped 10 bases, with 11 bases sitting between them. This specimen was PBMCs, taken after 36 months of ibrutinib treatment. V gene TRBV11-2 combines with J gene TRBJ2-1; D perhaps matches TRBD2 (5 bases). This receptor was obtained from a human donor with chronic lymphocytic leukemia. The CDR3 protein is CASSLVEVWEQFF. For the CDR3, the DNA is TGTGCCAGCAGCTTAGTGGAGGTCTGGGAGCAGTTCTTC. The full variable domain, rest sourced from reference TRBV11-2 and TRBJ2-1, is EAGVAQSPRYKIIEKRQSVAFWCNPISGHATLYWYQQILGQGPKLLIQFQNNGVVDDSQLPKDRFSAERLKGVDSTLKIQPAKLEDSAVYLCASSLVEVWEQFFGPGTRLTVL.